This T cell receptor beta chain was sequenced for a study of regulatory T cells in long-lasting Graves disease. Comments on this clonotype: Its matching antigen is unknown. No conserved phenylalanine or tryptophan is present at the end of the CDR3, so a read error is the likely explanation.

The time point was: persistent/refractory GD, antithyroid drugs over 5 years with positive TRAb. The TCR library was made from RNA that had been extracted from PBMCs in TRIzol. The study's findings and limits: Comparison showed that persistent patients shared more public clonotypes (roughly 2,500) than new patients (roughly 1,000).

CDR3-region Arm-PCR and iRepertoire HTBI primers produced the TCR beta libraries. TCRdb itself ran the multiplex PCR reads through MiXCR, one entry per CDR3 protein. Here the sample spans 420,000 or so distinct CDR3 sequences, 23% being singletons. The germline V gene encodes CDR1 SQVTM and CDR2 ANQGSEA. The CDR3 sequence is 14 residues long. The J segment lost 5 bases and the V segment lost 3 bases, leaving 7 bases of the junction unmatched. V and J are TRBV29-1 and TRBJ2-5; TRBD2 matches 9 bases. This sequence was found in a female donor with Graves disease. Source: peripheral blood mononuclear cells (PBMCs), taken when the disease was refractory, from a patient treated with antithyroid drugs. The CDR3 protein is CSVEGGRAPETQYL. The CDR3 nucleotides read TGCAGCGTTGAGGGCGGGAGGGCGCCGGAGACCCAGTACCTC.